What follows are 30 T cell receptor beta chains derived from one specimen sequenced in a study of metastatic and nonmetastatic thyroid tumors (dated by TCRdb to 2018 to 2021). The protocol used for the library was PCR. TCRdb shows the sequencer as Illumina HiSeq 4000. The raw public data were reprocessed by TCRdb itself: fastp quality trimming at Q25, MiXCR clonotype calling, in-frame beta chains only. Here the sample has about 34,000 clones; approximately 17% occur a single time. The top ten clonotypes cover roughly 7% of the sample. None of the patients had been given any treatment before thyroid surgery. The sequenced material came from blood. The receptor set was obtained from a female donor with papillary thyroid cancer or a benign thyroid nodule (not recorded which). Some clones in this sample may be carry-over from other donors' samples.

This clone was picked up many times. The chain has TRBV19 and TRBJ1-6, with a possible D match to TRBD1 (6 bases). CDR1 and CDR2 from the germline V gene are LNHDA and SQIVND (reference sequence). The CDR3 consists of 13 residues. Trimming removed 10 bases from V and 7 bases from J, with 14 bases in between. CDR3: CATKEQGNSPLHF. The CDR3 DNA reads as TGTGCCACCAAAGAACAGGGCAATTCACCCCTCCACTTT.

This clone was detected many times. The chain recombines TRBV29-1 with TRBJ2-5; 7 nucleotides match TRBD2. The CDR3 is 14 residues long. Germline loops: CDR1 SQVTM, CDR2 ANQGSEA. Trimming cost V 4 bases and J 3 bases; bases outside gene matches: 8. CDR3 bases: TGCAGCGTTGTCTGGGACTACGCAAAAGAGACCCAGTACTTC. Its protein is CSVVWDYAKETQYF.

This sequence joins TRBV24-1 and TRBJ2-3; 8 nucleotides line up with TRBD2. After removal of 3 bases from V and 1 base from J, the junction contained 11 bases not matched to a gene. The CDR3 is 18 residues long. Germline-derived CDR1 and CDR2 are KGHDR and SFDVKD. The CDR3 loop reads CATSDTRGGLQRTDTQYF. Here the CDR3 DNA reads TGTGCCACCAGTGATACCCGGGGGGGGCTACAACGCACAGATACGCAGTATTTT.

This clone was seen repeatedly, ten times or more. The chain employs TRBV10-3 and TRBJ2-7, with D uncertain. Trimming removed 0 bases from V and 4 bases from J, with 10 bases in between. In germline, CDR1 is ENHRY, CDR2 SYGVKD. The CDR3 spans 14 residues. CDR3 residues: CAISESTQAYEQYF. DNA for the CDR3: TGTGCCATCAGTGAGTCGACGCAGGCTTACGAGCAGTACTTC.

This clone was seen ten or more times. V usage is TRBV5-1 and J usage is TRBJ2-3; 7 bases match TRBD2. Germline assignment: CDR1 SGHRS and CDR2 YFSETQ. V lost 3 bases, J lost 4 bases, and 11 bases stayed unmatched. The length of the CDR3 is 16 residues. CDR3 protein: CASSSFTGRTSDTQYF. The CDR3 nucleotides read TGCGCCAGCAGCTCCTTTACCGGGAGGACCTCAGATACGCAGTATTTT.

This clone was seen ten or more times. This chain links TRBV2 with TRBJ2-2, with 7 bases that match TRBD1. Trimming took 5 bases from V and 6 from J; bases not matched to a gene: 6. The V gene's germline CDR1 is SNHLY and CDR2 FYNNEI. The CDR3 has 14 amino acids. CDR3 DNA: TGTGCCAGCAGTTCACAGGGGAGCGCCGGGGAGCTGTTTTTT. Residues: CASSSQGSAGELFF.

This clone was recorded at least ten times. The sample carries other DNA sequences with the same CDR3. The rearrangement joins TRBV7-2 to TRBJ2-1, with D perhaps matching TRBD2 (5 bases). The V end lost 5 bases, the J end lost 6 bases, and 8 bases lay between the germline ends. This CDR3 spans 12 amino acids. Germline lookup yields CDR1 SGHTA and CDR2 FQGNSA. The CDR3 nucleotides read TGTGCCAGCAGCCCGGACTCCAATGAGCAGTTCTTC. This gives the protein CASSPDSNEQFF. Variable domain in full (rest from reference TRBV7-2 and TRBJ2-1): GAGVSQSPSNKVTEKGKDVELRCDPISGHTALYWYRQSLGQGLEFLIYFQGNSAPDKSGLPSDRFSAERTGGSVSTLTIQRTQQEDSAVYLCASSPDSNEQFFGPGTRLTVL.

This sequence joins TRBV6-1 and TRBJ1-2; D uncertain. Trimming left V 5 bases short and J 1 base short, with 20 bases between. Germline assignment: CDR1 MNHNS and CDR2 SASEGT. The CDR3 runs to 17 residues. CDR3 sequence reads: CASSKSFGRSHNYGYTF. The CDR3 DNA follows: TGTGCCAGCAGTAAATCATTCGGGAGGAGCCATAACTATGGCTACACCTTC.

CDR3 in amino acids: CASSSAGFLAFF. CDR3 DNA sequence: TGTGCCAGCAGTTCCGCAGGGTTCCTAGCTTTCTTT. The chain has TRBV28 and TRBJ1-1, with a tentative D call TRBD1 (5 bases). Germline V gene sequence: CDR1 MDHEN, CDR2 SYDVKM. Trimming cost V 4 bases and J 10 bases, with 13 bases left between them. The CDR3 spans 12 residues.

This clone appeared many times. This CDR3 reads CASSLASAGEIHEQYF. The CDR3 DNA sequence: TGTGCCAGCAGCTTAGCGAGTGCGGGAGAGATACACGAGCAGTACTTC. The chain uses TRBV11-1 and TRBJ2-7, with 7 bases lining up with TRBD2. The J segment lost 5 bases and the V segment lost 0 bases, leaving 10 bases of the junction unmatched. Germline V gene data show CDR1 as SGHAT and CDR2 as FQDESV (reference sequence). This CDR3 region has 16 residues.

The rearrangement joins TRBV27 to TRBJ2-7; D is unclear. The ends were cut back, 5 bases at V and 0 bases at J, with 11 bases in the middle. This CDR3 has 14 amino acids. The germline gives CDR1 MNHEY, CDR2 SMNVEV (reference sequence). CDR3 coding DNA: TGTGCCAGCAGTGGCTCGGAGAGCTCCTACGAGCAGTACTTC. Protein: CASSGSESSYEQYF.

This clone was detected ten times or more. A junction end diverges from the germline sequence, so it may reflect a read error. This sample includes further DNA sequences coding for the same CDR3. V and J are TRBV11-2 and TRBJ2-7, with TRBD2 matching 11 bases. The germline gives CDR1 SGHAT, CDR2 FQNNGV. The CDR3 covers 16 residues. The CDR3 region has the DNA TGTGCCGGCAGTTTAGATGGCACTAGCGGGAGATCCGAGCAGTACTTC. This translates into CAGSLDGTSGRSEQYF.

This clone was recorded a few times. This rearrangement joins TRBV3-1 to TRBJ2-4; D might be TRBD1 or TRBD2, each matching 5 bases. Germline V gene sequence: CDR1 LGHDT, CDR2 YNNKEL (reference sequence). The CDR3 has 17 residues. Trimming removed 4 bases at V and 2 bases at J, with 18 bases between. As DNA, the CDR3 is TGTGCCAGCAGCCTGGACTTGGGGGATCTTTCCAAAAACATTCAGTACTTC. Translating it yields CASSLDLGDLSKNIQYF.

This clone has ten or more counts. The chain couples TRBV10-3 to TRBJ2-7; 12 positions match TRBD2. The CDR3 has 16 residues. Germline V gene lookup returns CDR1 ENHRY and CDR2 SYGVKD. The junction had 13 bases not matched to a gene; V was cut back by 9 bases and J by 4 bases. The DNA for the CDR3 is TGTGCCATATCGAGCCTGACTAGCGGGAGAGTTTACGAGCAGTACTTC. Translating it yields CAISSLTSGRVYEQYF.

This clone was seen ten or more times. The chain is built from TRBV10-2 and TRBJ2-1; D is ambiguous. With 0 bases removed from V and 7 bases from J, the gap between germline ends came to 22 bases. CDR1 is WSHSY, CDR2 SAAADI, per germline. The CDR3 covers 18 residues. In DNA form, the CDR3 reads TGCGCCAGCAGTGAGTCGGTGGTAGATTTCGTCCAGCCAAATGAGCAGTTCTTC. Translating it yields CASSESVVDFVQPNEQFF.

Comments on this clone: The junction departs from the called germline gene at one end, perhaps through a read error. This chain connects TRBV5-5 to TRBJ2-3, with TRBD1 matching over 9 bases. The germline CDR1 and CDR2 sequences are SGHKS and YYEKEE (reference sequence). This CDR3 is built from 14 residues. The CDR3 spells CASSRTGVTDTHYF. DNA of the CDR3: TGTGCCAGCAGTCGGACAGGGGTCACAGATACGCATTATTTT.

J is TRBJ2-5 and V is TRBV19, with 8 positions matching TRBD1. V was pared by 5 bases and J by 2 bases, with 4 bases of the junction left unmatched. The CDR3 totals 14 residues. Germline V gene data show CDR1 as LNHDA and CDR2 as SQIVND (reference sequence). The CDR3, as DNA: TGTGCCAGTAGTCTATACAGGGGGCAAGAGACCCAGTACTTC. Amino acid sequence: CASSLYRGQETQYF.

This clone was picked up many times. The V and J genes are TRBV20-1 and TRBJ2-7; TRBD2 matches 13 bases. The V segment lost 4 bases and the J segment 5 bases; nucleotides outside the gene matches: 5. The CDR3 runs to 14 residues. Germline V gene sequence: CDR1 DFQATT, CDR2 SNEGSKA (reference sequence). The CDR3 region has the DNA TGCAGTGCTAACGTTGGACTAGCGGGAGACGAGCAGTACTTC. The encoded protein is CSANVGLAGDEQYF.

This clone was recorded at least ten times. The V gene is TRBV28, the J gene TRBJ2-7; no clear D. Germline V lookup: CDR1 MDHEN, CDR2 SYDVKM. V was pared by 5 bases and J by 4 bases, with 9 bases between. The CDR3 totals 12 residues. CDR3 nucleotide sequence: TGTGCCAGCAGTCCCAGTTATTACGAGCAGTACTTC. Protein sequence: CASSPSYYEQYF. The complete variable domain, with remaining parts taken from reference TRBV28 and TRBJ2-7, reads DVKVTQSSRYLVKRTGEKVFLECVQDMDHENMFWYRQDPGLGLRLIYFSYDVKMKEKGDIPEGYSVSREKKERFSLILESASTNQTSMYLCASSPSYYEQYFGPGTRLTVT.

This clone was detected ten times or more. This chain connects TRBV12-5 to TRBJ1-1, with TRBD1 identical over 10 bases. From germline, CDR1 is LGHNT and CDR2 FRNRAP. The junction had 7 bases not matched to a gene; V was cut back by 3 bases and J by 3 bases. The CDR3 consists of 16 residues. DNA for the CDR3: TGTGCTAGTGGTTTAAACTCCGGGACAGGGGACACTGAAGCTTTCTTT. This encodes CASGLNSGTGDTEAFF.

This chain links TRBV20-1 with TRBJ2-7, with TRBD2 matching 12 bases. Germline CDR1 reads DFQATT; CDR2 reads SNEGSKA (reference sequence). Trimming removed 1 base from V and 6 bases from J; junction bases left unmatched: 4. CDR3 length: 14 residues. The CDR3 bases are TGCAGTGCTAGAGTACTAGCGGGAGGAAGCGAGCAGTACTTC. Protein: CSARVLAGGSEQYF.

This clone was detected ten times or more. The gene calls are TRBV11-3 and TRBJ2-5, with D possibly TRBD1 on 6 matching bases. The V gene's germline CDR1 is SGHNT and CDR2 YENEEA. Trimming shortened V by 5 bases and J by 12 bases, and 19 bases separated the two germline ends. CDR3 size: 13 residues. CDR3 nucleotides: TGTGCCAGCAGCAAAACGACAGGAGCCGGGGAGTACTTC. It encodes CASSKTTGAGEYF.

In its sample, this clone was seen many times. The chain combines TRBV6-1 with TRBJ1-2, with D unclear. Germline CDR1 and CDR2: MNHNS and SASEGT. V lost 5 bases and J 7 bases, leaving 11 bases between the germline ends. The length of the CDR3 is 12 residues. Here the CDR3 reads CASSPPLGGYTF. The CDR3 bases are TGTGCCAGCAGTCCCCCCCTGGGTGGCTACACCTTC.

This clone was counted at least ten times. V usage is TRBV3-1 and J usage is TRBJ2-7, with unresolved D. Germline CDR1 reads LGHDT; CDR2 reads YNNKEL (reference sequence). Deletions cut 7 bases from V and 5 bases from J, with 9 bases between. This CDR3 spans 11 amino acids. The CDR3 DNA is TGTGCCAGCAATGGGATCAACGAGCAGTACTTC. It specifies CASNGINEQYF.

This clone was counted ten times or more. The V and J genes are TRBV6-1 and TRBJ1-5; 7 bases align to TRBD1. The CDR3 totals 17 residues. The J segment lost 0 bases and the V segment lost 0 bases, leaving 5 bases of the junction unmatched. The germline V gene encodes CDR1 MNHNS and CDR2 SASEGT. CDR3 in DNA: TGTGCCAGCAGTGAAGCGCTCGGGACAGATAGCAATCAGCCCCAGCATTTT. It codes for CASSEALGTDSNQPQHF.

With regard to this clone: A read error may produce the germline difference seen at one junction end. The V and J genes are TRBV19 and TRBJ1-2, with 12 bases identical to TRBD1. The CDR3 is made up of 15 amino acids. Germline CDR1 is LNHDA and CDR2 is SQIVND (reference sequence). The CDR3, as DNA: TGTGCCAATAGTATGGGACAGGGGGCTAGCTATGGCTACACCTTC. Residues: CANSMGQGASYGYTF. Based on the CDR3 plus reference TRBV19 and TRBJ1-2, the full variable domain is DGGITQSPKYLFRKEGQNVTLSCEQNLNHDAMYWYRQDPGQGLRLIYYSQIVNDFQKGDIAEGYSVSREKKESFPLTVTSAQKNPTAFYLCANSMGQGASYGYTFGSGTRLTVV.

The table lists this clone with many counts. In DNA form, the CDR3 reads TGTGCCTGGAGTGACGTCACTAGCGATTCGGAGACCCAGTACTTC. Its translation: CAWSDVTSDSETQYF. The chain is built from TRBV30 and TRBJ2-5; 7 nucleotides align to TRBD2. The V gene's germline CDR1 is GTSNPN and CDR2 SVGIG (reference sequence). The CDR3 contains 15 residues. Trimming took 1 base from V and 5 from J; bases not matched to a gene: 10.

The chain links TRBV11-2 to TRBJ2-7; 7 bases align to TRBD2. The V gene end was trimmed by 5 bases and the J gene end by 4 bases; junction bases not matched to a gene: 14. This CDR3 is built from 16 residues. The V gene's germline CDR1 is SGHAT and CDR2 FQNNGV. CDR3 in amino acids: CASSPSGWTRPYEQYF. CDR3 coding DNA: TGTGCCAGCAGCCCCTCCGGGTGGACTAGACCATACGAGCAGTACTTC.

This clone occurred a few times. Distinct nucleotide sequences in the sample also encode this CDR3. The chain is built from TRBV10-2 and TRBJ2-3; no firm D call. The CDR3 is 14 amino acids. Germline CDR1 WSHSY, CDR2 SAAADI. The V gene lost 6 bases and the J gene lost 2 bases, with 12 bases spanning the gap. This CDR3 reads CASSPGGDTDTQYF. As DNA, the CDR3 is TGCGCCAGCAGCCCGGGTGGGGACACAGATACGCAGTATTTT.

This clone was detected only a few times. The chain is built from TRBV6-2 or TRBV6-3 and TRBJ2-1; D is undetermined. Germline CDR1 and CDR2: MNHEY and SVGEGT. Trimming cost V 2 bases and J 3 bases, with 23 bases left between them. This CDR3 spans 19 amino acids. The CDR3: CASSYGLGRYLDGYNEQFF. CDR3 bases: TGTGCCAGCAGTTACGGATTGGGAAGGTACTTAGACGGCTACAATGAGCAGTTCTTC.